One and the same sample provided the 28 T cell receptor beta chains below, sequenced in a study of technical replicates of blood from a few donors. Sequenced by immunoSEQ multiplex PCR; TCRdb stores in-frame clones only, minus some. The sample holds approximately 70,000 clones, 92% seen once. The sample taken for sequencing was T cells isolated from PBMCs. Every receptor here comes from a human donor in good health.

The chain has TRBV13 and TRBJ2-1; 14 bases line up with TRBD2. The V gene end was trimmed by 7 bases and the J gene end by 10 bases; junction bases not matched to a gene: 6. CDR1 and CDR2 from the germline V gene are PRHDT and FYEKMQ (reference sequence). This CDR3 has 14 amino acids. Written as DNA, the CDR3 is TGTGCCAGCACCCAGGGACTAGCGGGAGTCGAGCAGTTCTTC. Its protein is CASTQGLAGVEQFF.

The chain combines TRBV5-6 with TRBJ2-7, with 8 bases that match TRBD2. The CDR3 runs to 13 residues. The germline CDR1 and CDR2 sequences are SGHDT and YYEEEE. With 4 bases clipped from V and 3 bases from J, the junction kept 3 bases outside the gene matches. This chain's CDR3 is CASSPGLGYEQYF. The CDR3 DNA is TGTGCCAGCAGCCCGGGACTAGGCTACGAGCAGTACTTC.

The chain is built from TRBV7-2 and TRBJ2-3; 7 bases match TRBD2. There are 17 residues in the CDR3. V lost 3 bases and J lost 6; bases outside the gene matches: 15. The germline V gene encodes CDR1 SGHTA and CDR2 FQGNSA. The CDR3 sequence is CASSFNPSSGVRDTQYF. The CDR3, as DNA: TGTGCCAGCAGCTTTAATCCATCTAGCGGCGTTCGGGATACGCAGTATTTT. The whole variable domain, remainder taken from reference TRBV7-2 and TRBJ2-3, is GAGVSQSPSNKVTEKGKDVELRCDPISGHTALYWYRQSLGQGLEFLIYFQGNSAPDKSGLPSDRFSAERTGGSVSTLTIQRTQQEDSAVYLCASSFNPSSGVRDTQYFGPGTRLTVL.

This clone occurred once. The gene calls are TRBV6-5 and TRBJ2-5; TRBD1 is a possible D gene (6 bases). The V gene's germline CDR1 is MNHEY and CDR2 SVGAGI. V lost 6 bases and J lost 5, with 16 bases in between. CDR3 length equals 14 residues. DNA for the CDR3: TGTGCCAGCAGGCCCGGGACATCGATGGAGACCCAGTACTTC. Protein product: CASRPGTSMETQYF.

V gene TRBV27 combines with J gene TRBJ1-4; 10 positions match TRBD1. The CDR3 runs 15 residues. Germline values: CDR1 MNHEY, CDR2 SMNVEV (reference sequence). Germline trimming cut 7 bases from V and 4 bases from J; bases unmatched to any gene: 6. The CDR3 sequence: CASNDRGLGNEKLFF. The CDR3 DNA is TGTGCCAGCAATGACAGGGGGCTTGGTAATGAAAAACTGTTTTTT.

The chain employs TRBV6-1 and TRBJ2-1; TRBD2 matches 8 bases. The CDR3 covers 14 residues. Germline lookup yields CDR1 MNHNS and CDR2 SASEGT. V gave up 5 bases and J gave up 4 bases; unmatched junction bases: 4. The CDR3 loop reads CASSSGSGYNEQFF. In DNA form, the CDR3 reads TGTGCCAGCAGTAGCGGGAGTGGTTACAATGAGCAGTTCTTC.

In DNA form, the CDR3 reads TGTGCCAGCAGTGATCGCCTAGCTTCTGACGAGCAGTACTTC. Translated: CASSDRLASDEQYF. The J gene is TRBJ2-7, the V gene TRBV25-1, with TRBD2 as a possible D gene (5 bases). CDR3 length equals 14 residues. Looked up from germline, CDR1 is MGHDK and CDR2 is SYGVNS. V was clipped by 3 bases and J by 5 bases, with 14 bases between them.

The DNA for the CDR3 is TGTGCCAGCAGCTCAGGACACGGGGGGCCTCCCTATGGCTACACCTTC. Translated, it gives CASSSGHGGPPYGYTF. The genes are TRBV13 and TRBJ1-2, with a tentative D call TRBD1 (6 bases). The CDR3 has 16 residues. V shed 4 bases and J shed 4 bases, with 19 bases lying between them. Germline V gene lookup returns CDR1 PRHDT and CDR2 FYEKMQ (reference sequence). Using reference TRBV13 and TRBJ1-2 for the parts outside the CDR3, the full variable domain is AAGVIQSPRHLIKEKRETATLKCYPIPRHDTVYWYQQGPGQDPQFLISFYEKMQSDKGSIPDRFSAQQFSDYHSELNMSSLELGDSALYFCASSSGHGGPPYGYTFGSGTRLTVV.

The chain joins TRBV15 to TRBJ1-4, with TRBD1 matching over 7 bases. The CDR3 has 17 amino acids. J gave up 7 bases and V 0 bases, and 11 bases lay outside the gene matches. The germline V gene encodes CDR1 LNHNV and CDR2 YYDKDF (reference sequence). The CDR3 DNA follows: TGTGCCACCAGCAGAGATAAGGCCACAGGGGATGGTGAAAAACTGTTTTTT. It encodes CATSRDKATGDGEKLFF.

CDR3 sequence reads: CASSAPPGTGKHEQYF. The CDR3 coding sequence is TGTGCCAGTAGTGCGCCTCCCGGGACAGGTAAACACGAGCAGTACTTC. J is TRBJ2-7 and V is TRBV19; 8 nucleotides align to TRBD1. The length of the CDR3 is 16 residues. The V and J ends lost 5 bases and 5 bases, in that order; junction bases with no gene match: 14. Per germline, CDR1 LNHDA and CDR2 SQIVND (reference sequence). The full variable domain, with the rest looked up from reference TRBV19 and TRBJ2-7, is DGGITQSPKYLFRKEGQNVTLSCEQNLNHDAMYWYRQDPGQGLRLIYYSQIVNDFQKGDIAEGYSVSREKKESFPLTVTSAQKNPTAFYLCASSAPPGTGKHEQYFGPGTRLTVT.

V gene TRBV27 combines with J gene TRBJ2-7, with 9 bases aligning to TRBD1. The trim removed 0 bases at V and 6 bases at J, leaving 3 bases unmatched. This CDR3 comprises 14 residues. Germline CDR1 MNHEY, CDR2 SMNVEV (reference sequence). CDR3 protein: CASSLSADRGEQYF. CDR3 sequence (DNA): TGTGCCAGCAGTTTATCGGCGGACAGGGGCGAGCAGTACTTC.

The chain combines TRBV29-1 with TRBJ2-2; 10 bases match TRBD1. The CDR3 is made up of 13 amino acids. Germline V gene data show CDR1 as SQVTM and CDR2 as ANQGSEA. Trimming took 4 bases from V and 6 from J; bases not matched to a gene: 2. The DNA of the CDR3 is TGCAGCGTTGGGACAGGGGGTGCCGGGGAGCTGTTTTTT. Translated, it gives CSVGTGGAGELFF.

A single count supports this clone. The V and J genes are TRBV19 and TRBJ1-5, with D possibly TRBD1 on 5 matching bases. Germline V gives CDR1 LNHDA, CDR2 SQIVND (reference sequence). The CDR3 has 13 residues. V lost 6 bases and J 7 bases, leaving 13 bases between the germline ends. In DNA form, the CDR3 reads TGTGCCAGTAGCAAACTGACAGAACAGCCCCAGCATTTT. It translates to CASSKLTEQPQHF.

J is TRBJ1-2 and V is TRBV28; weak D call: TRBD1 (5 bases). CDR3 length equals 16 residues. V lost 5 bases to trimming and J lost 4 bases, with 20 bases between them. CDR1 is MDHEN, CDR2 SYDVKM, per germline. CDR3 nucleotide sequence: TGTGCCAGCAGTCCGATCGTGAAGGGGCCCGGCTATGGCTACACCTTC. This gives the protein CASSPIVKGPGYGYTF.

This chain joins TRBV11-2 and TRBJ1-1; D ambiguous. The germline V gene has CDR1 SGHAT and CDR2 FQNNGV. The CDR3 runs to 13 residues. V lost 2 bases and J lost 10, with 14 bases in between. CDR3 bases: TGTGCCAGCAGCTTATCGGAGGGCTCGGGAGCTTTCTTT. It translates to CASSLSEGSGAFF.

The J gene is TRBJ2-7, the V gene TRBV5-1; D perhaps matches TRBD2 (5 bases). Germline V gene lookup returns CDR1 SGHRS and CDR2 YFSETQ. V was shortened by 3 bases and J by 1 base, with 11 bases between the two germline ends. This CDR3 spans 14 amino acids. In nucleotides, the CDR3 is TGCGCCAGCAGCTCGGGGATTGAGTCCTACGAGCAGTACTTC. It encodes CASSSGIESYEQYF.

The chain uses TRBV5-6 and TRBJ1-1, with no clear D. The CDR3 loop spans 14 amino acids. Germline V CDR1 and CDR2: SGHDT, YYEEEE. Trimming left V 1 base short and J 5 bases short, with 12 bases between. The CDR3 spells CASSLKQRGTEAFF. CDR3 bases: TGTGCCAGCAGCTTGAAGCAGCGGGGAACTGAAGCTTTCTTT.

In DNA form, the CDR3 reads TGTGCCAGCAGTTCCGGGACTCCGCAGTTCTTC. Protein: CASSSGTPQFF. The V gene is TRBV27, the J gene TRBJ2-1, with D tentatively TRBD2 (6 bases). Germline V gene lookup returns CDR1 MNHEY and CDR2 SMNVEV (reference sequence). V was cut by 4 bases and J by 12 bases, with 10 bases left in between. The CDR3 has 11 residues.

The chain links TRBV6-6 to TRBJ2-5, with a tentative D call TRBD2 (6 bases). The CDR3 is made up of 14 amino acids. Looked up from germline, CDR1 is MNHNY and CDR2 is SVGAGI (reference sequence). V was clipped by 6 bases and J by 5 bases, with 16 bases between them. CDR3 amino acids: CASSEPEGKETQYF. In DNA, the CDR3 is TGTGCCAGCAGCGAACCGGAGGGTAAGGAGACCCAGTACTTC.

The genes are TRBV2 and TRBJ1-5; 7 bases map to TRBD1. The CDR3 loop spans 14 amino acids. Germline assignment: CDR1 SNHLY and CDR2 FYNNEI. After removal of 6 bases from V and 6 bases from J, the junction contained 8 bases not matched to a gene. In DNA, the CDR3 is TGTGCCAGCAGCGACAGACAGGGAGGTCAGCCCCAGCATTTT. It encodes CASSDRQGGQPQHF.

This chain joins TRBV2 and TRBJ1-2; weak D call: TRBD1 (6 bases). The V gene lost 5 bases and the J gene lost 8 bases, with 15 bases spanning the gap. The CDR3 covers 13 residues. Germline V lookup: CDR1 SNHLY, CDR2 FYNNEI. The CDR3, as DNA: TGTGCCAGCAGTCTACAGGGCTTAGAGGGCTACACCTTC. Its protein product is CASSLQGLEGYTF.

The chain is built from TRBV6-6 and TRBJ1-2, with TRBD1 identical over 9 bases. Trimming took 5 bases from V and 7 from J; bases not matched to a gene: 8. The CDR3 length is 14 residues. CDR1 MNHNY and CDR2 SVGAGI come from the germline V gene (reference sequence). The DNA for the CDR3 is TGTGCCAGCAGTCTACCGGGACAGGGTACTGGCTACACCTTC. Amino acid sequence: CASSLPGQGTGYTF.

The CDR3 DNA sequence: TGTGCCAGCAGCTTGCGGGGTGATGAAGCTTTCTTT. Amino acid sequence: CASSLRGDEAFF. This chain uses TRBV5-4 with TRBJ1-1; D is ambiguous. With 1 base removed from V and 7 bases from J, the gap between germline ends came to 8 bases. The CDR3 contains 12 residues. In germline, CDR1 is SGHNT, CDR2 YYREEE (reference sequence).

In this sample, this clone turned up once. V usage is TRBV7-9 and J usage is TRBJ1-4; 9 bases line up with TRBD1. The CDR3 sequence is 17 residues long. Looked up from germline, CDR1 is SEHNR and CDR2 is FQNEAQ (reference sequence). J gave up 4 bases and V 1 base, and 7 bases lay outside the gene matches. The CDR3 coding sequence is TGTGCCAGCAGCTTAGTCGGGACAGGGCAGGGTAATGAAAAACTGTTTTTT. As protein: CASSLVGTGQGNEKLFF.

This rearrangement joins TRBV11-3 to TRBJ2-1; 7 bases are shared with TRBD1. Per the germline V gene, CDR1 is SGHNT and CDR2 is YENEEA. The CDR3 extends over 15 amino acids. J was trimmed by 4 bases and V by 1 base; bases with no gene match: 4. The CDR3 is CASSLVGTEYNEQFF. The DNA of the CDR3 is TGTGCCAGCAGCTTAGTAGGGACAGAATACAATGAGCAGTTCTTC. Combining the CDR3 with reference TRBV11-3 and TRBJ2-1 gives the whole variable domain EAGVVQSPRYKIIEKKQPVAFWCNPISGHNTLYWYLQNLGQGPELLIRYENEEAVDDSQLPKDRFSAERLKGVDSTLKIQPAELGDSAVYLCASSLVGTEYNEQFFGPGTRLTVL.

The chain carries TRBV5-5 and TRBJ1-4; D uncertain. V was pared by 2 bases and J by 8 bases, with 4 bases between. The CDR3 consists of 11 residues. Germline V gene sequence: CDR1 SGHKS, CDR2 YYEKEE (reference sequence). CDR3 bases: TGTGCCAGCAGCTTAGAGGAAAAACTGTTTTTT. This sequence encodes CASSLEEKLFF. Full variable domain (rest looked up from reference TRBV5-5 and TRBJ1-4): DAGVTQSPTHLIKTRGQQVTLRCSPISGHKSVSWYQQVLGQGPQFIFQYYEKEERGRGNFPDRFSARQFPNYSSELNVNALLLGDSALYLCASSLEEKLFFGSGTQLSVL.

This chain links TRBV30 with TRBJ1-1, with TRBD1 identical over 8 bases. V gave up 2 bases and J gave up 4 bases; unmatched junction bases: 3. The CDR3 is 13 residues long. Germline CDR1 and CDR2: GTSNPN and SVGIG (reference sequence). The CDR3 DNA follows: TGTGCCTGGAGTCCCGACAGGGGCACTGAAGCTTTCTTT. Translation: CAWSPDRGTEAFF.

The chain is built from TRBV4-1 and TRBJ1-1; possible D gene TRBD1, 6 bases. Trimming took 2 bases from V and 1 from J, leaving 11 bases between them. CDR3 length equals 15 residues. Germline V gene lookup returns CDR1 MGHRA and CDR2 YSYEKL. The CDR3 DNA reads TGCGCCAGCAGCCAAAGCCCACAGGGGAACACTGAAGCTTTCTTT. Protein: CASSQSPQGNTEAFF.